This T cell receptor beta chain came from a study of regulatory T cells in long-lasting Graves disease. In the case of this clonotype: Its antigen is not known.

Notes on the study in general: Newly diagnosed disease favored TRBV20-1 and TRBJ2-1 over persistent disease. Researchers reported studying only peripheral blood, not thyroid tissue. Persistent patients had a count of shared public clonotypes (approximately 3,000) that exceeded that of new patients (around 970).

Construction of TCR beta libraries relied on iRepertoire HTBI primers and on Arm-PCR targeting CDR3 regions. Original processing notes: Looking across samples, the authors found approximately 60 TRBV and fewer than 15 TRBJ segments. Using its own MiXCR run on the multiplex PCR reads, TCRdb lists one record per CDR3 protein. In this record, the V and J calls reflect TCRdb's handling and not the investigators' own analysis. The profile shows hundreds of thousands of distinct CDR3 sequences, more than 15% of them singletons. The CDR3 totals 17 residues. Losses at the gene ends were 6 bases for V and 6 bases for J; bases not matched to a gene: 15. Time point described: newly diagnosed GD, antithyroid drugs for less than 3 months. RNA isolated from PBMCs was used to make the TCR library.

This chain uses TRBV12-3 or TRBV12-4 with TRBJ2-2, with 8 bases fitting TRBD1. This clonotype originated in a female donor with Graves disease. The sequenced sample was peripheral blood mononuclear cells (PBMCs), obtained at new diagnosis, from a patient treated with antithyroid drugs. CDR3 nucleotide sequence: TGTGCCAGCAGACGATATGGACAGGGAAAGTTTGCCGGGGAGCTGTTTTTT. Residues: CASRRYGQGKFAGELFF.